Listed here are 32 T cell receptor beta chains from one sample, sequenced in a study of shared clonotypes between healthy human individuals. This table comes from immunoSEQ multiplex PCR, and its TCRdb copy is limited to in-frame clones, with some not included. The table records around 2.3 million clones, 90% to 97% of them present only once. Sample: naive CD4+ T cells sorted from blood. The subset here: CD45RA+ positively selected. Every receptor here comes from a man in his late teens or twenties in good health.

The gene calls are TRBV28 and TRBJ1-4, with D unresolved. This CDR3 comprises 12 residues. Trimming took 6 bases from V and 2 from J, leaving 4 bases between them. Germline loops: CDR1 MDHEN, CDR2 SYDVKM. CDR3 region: CASRMTNEKLFF. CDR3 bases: TGTGCCAGCAGGATGACTAATGAAAAACTGTTTTTT.

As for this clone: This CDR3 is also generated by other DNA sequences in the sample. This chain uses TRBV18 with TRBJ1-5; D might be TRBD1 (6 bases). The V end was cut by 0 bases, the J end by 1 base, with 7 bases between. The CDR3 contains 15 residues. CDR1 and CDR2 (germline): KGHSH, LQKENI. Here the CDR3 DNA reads TGTGCCAGCTCACCACCAGGACAGAGCAATCAGCCCCAGCATTTT. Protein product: CASSPPGQSNQPQHF.

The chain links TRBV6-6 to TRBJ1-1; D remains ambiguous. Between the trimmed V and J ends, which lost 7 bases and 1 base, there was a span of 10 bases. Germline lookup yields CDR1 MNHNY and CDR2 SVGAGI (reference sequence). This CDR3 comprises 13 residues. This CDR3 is CASTLGGNTEAFF. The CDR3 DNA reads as TGTGCCAGCACCTTGGGCGGGAACACTGAAGCTTTCTTT.

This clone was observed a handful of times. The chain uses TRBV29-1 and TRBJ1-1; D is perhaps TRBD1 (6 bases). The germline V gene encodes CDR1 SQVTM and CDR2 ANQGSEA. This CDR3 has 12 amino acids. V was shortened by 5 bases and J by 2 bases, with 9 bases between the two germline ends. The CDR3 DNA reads TGCAGCGTTTCCAGGGGCAACACTGAAGCTTTCTTT. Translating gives CSVSRGNTEAFF.

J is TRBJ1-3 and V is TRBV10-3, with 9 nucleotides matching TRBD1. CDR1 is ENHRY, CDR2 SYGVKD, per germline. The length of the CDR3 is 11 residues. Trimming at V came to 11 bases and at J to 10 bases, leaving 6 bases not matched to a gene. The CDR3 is CAGGQGTTIYF. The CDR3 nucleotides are TGTGCCGGGGGACAGGGAACGACCATATATTTT.

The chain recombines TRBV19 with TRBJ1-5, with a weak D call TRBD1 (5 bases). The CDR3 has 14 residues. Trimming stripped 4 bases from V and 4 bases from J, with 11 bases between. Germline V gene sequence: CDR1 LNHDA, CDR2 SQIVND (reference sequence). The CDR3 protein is CASSRGDPNQPQHF. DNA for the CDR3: TGTGCCAGTAGTAGGGGGGACCCAAATCAGCCCCAGCATTTT.

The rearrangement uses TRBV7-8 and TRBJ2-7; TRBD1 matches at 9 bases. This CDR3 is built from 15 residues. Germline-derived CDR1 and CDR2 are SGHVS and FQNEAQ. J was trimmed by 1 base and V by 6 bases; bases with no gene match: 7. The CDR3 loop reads CASSAAGTGSYEQYF. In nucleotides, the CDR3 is TGTGCCAGCAGTGCAGCCGGGACAGGGTCCTACGAGCAGTACTTC.

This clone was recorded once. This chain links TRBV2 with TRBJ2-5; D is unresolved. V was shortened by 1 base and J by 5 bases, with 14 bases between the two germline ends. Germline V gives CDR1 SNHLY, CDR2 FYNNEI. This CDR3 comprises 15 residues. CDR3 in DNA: TGTGCCAGCAGTGAAGTTGGCCCCAGTGGGGAGACCCAGTACTTC. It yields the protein CASSEVGPSGETQYF. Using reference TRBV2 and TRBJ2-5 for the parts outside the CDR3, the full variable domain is EPEVTQTPSHQVTQMGQEVILRCVPISNHLYFYWYRQILGQKVEFLVSFYNNEISEKSEIFDDQFSVERPDGSNFTLKIRSTKLEDSAMYFCASSEVGPSGETQYFGPGTRLLVL.

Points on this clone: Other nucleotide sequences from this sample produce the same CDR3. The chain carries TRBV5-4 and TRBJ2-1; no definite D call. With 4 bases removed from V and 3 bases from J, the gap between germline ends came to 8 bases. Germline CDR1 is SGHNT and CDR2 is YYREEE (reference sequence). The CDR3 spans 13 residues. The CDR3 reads CASSPASYNEQFF. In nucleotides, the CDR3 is TGTGCCAGCAGCCCGGCGAGCTACAATGAGCAGTTCTTC.

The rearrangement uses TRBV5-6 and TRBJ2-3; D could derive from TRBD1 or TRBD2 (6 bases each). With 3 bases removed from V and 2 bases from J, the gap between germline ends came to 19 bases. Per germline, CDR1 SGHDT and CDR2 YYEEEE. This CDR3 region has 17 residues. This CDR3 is CASSWDSWGTHTDTQYF. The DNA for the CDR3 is TGTGCCAGCAGCTGGGACTCGTGGGGGACACACACAGATACGCAGTATTTT.

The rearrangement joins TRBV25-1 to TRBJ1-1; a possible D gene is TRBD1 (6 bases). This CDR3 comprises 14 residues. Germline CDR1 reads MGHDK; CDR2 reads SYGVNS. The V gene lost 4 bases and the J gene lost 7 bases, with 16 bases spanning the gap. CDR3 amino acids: CASSGSTGKGEAFF. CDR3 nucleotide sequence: TGTGCCAGCAGTGGATCGACAGGCAAGGGTGAAGCTTTCTTT. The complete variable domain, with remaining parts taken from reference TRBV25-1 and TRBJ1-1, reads EADIYQTPRYLVIGTGKKITLECSQTMGHDKMYWYQQDPGMELHLIHYSYGVNSTEKGDLSSESTVSRIRTEHFPLTLESARPSHTSQYLCASSGSTGKGEAFFGQGTRLTVV.

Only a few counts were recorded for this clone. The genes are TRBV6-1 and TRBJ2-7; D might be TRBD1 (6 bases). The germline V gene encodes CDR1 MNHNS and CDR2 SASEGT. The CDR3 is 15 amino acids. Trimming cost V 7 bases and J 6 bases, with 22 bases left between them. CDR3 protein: CASTLVAGAVGEQYF. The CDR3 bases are TGTGCCAGCACTCTCGTGGCAGGGGCGGTGGGCGAGCAGTACTTC.

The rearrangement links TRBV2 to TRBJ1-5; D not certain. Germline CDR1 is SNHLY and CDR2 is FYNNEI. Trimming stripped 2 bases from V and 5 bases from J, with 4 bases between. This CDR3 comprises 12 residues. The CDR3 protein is CASSESHQPQHF. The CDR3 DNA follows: TGTGCCAGCAGTGAATCCCATCAGCCCCAGCATTTT.

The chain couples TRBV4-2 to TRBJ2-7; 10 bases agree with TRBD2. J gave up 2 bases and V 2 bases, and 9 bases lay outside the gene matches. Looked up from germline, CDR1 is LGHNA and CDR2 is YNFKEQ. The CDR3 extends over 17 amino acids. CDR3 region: CASSQHLAGGPTYEQYF. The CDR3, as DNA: TGTGCCAGCAGCCAACACTTAGCGGGGGGCCCTACCTACGAGCAGTACTTC.

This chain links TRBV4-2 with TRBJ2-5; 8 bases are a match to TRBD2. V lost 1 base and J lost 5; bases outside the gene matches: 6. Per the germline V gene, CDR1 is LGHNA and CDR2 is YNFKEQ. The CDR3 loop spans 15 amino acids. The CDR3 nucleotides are TGTGCCAGCAGCCAAGTGTCTTCGGGGGGGGAGACCCAGTACTTC. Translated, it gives CASSQVSSGGETQYF.

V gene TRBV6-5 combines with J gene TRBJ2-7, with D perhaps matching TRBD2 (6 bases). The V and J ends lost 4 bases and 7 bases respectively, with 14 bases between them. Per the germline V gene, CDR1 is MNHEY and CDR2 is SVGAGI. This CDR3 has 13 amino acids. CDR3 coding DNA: TGTGCCAGCAGTTCTTTTGCGGGGAGGGAGCAGTACTTC. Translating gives CASSSFAGREQYF.

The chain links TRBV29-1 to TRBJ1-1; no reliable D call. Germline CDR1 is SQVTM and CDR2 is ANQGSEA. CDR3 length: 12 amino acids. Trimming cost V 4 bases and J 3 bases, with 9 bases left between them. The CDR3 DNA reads TGCAGCGTTGCCCGGGAGGACACTGAAGCTTTCTTT. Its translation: CSVAREDTEAFF.

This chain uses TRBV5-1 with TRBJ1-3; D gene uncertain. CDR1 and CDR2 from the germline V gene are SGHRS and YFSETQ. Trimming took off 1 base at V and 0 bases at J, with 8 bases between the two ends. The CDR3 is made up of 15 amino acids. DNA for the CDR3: TGCGCCAGCAGCTTGTACGCCGCCTCTGGAAACACCATATATTTT. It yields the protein CASSLYAASGNTIYF.

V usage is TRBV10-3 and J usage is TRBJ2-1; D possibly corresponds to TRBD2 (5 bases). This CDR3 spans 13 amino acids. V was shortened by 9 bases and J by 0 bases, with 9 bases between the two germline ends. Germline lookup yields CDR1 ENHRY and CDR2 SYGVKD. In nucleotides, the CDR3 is TGTGCCATACTACGGGACTCCTACAATGAGCAGTTCTTC. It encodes CAILRDSYNEQFF.

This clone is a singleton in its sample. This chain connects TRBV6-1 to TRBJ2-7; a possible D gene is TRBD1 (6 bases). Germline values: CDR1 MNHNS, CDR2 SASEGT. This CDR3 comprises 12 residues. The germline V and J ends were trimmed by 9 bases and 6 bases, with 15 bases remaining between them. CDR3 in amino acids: CASRELGGEQYF. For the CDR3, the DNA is TGTGCCAGTAGGGAACTAGGGGGCGAGCAGTACTTC.

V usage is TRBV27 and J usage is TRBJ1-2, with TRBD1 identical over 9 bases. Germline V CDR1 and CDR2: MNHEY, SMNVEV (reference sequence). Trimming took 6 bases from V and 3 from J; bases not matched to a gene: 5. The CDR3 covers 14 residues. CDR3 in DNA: TGTGCCAGCAGCCCGGGACAGGGCCACTATGGCTACACCTTC. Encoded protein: CASSPGQGHYGYTF.

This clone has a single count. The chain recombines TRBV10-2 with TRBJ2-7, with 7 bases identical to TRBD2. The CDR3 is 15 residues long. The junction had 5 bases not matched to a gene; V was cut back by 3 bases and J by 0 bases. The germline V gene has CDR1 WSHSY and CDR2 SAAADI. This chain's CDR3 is CASSDYREVSYEQYF. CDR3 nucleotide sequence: TGCGCCAGCAGTGATTATCGGGAGGTCTCCTACGAGCAGTACTTC.

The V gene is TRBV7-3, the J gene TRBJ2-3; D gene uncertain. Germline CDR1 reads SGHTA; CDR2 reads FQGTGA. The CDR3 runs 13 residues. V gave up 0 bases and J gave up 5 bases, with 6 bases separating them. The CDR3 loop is CASSLTGIDTQYF. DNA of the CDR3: TGTGCCAGCAGCTTAACGGGGATAGATACGCAGTATTTT.

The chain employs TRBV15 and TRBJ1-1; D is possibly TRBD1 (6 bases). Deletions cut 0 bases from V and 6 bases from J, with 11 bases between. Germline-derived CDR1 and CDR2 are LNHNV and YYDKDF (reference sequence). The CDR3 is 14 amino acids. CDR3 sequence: CATSRDPGASEAFF. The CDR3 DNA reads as TGTGCCACCAGCAGAGACCCAGGGGCTTCTGAAGCTTTCTTT.

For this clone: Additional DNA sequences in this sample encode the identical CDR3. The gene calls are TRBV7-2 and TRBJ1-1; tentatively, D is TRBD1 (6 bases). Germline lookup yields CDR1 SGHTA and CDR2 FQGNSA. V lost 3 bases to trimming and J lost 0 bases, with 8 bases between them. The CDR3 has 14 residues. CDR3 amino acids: CASSLDRLNTEAFF. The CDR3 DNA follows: TGTGCCAGCAGCTTGGACAGATTGAACACTGAAGCTTTCTTT.

The CDR3 nucleotides read TGTGCCAGTAGTGAGAACAGGGGAGGGCAGTACTTC. This codes for CASSENRGGQYF. The chain combines TRBV19 with TRBJ2-7, with D maybe TRBD1 (7 bases). CDR3 length: 12 residues. The ends were cut back, 5 bases at V and 9 bases at J, with 14 bases in the middle. CDR1 and CDR2 from the germline V gene are LNHDA and SQIVND (reference sequence).

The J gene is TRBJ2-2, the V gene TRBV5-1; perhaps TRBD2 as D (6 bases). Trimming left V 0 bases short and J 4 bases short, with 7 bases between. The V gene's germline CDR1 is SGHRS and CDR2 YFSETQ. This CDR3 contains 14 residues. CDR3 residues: CASSLDSGTGELFF. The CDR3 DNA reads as TGCGCCAGCAGCTTGGATAGCGGCACCGGGGAGCTGTTTTTT.

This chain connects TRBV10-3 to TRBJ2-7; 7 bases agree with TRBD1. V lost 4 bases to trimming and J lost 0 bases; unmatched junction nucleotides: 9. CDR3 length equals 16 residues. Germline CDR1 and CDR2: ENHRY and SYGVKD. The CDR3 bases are TGTGCCATCAGTGCGGGAATGACAGGGAACTCCTACGAGCAGTACTTC. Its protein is CAISAGMTGNSYEQYF.

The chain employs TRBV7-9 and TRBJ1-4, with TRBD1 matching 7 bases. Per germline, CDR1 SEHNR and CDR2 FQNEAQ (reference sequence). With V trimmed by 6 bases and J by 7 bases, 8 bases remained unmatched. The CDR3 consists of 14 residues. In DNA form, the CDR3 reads TGTGCCAGCAGGCATAAGACAGGGCCTGAAAAACTGTTTTTT. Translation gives CASRHKTGPEKLFF.

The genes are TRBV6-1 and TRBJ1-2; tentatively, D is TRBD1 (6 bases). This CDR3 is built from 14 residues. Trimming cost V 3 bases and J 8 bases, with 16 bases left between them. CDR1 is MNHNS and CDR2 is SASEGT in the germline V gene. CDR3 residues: CASSEGHQSRGYTF. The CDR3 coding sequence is TGTGCCAGCAGTGAGGGACACCAATCGAGGGGCTACACCTTC.

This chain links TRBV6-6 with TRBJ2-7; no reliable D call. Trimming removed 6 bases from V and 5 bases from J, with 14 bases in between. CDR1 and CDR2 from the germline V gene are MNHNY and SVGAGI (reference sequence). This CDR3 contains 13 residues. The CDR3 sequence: CASSLGRTDEQYF. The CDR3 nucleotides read TGTGCCAGCAGCCTCGGTAGGACCGACGAGCAGTACTTC.

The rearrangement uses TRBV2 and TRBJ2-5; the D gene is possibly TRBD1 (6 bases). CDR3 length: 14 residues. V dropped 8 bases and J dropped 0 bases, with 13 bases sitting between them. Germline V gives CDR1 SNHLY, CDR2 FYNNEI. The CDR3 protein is CASRSGTHQETQYF. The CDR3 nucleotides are TGTGCCAGCCGCTCCGGGACACACCAAGAGACCCAGTACTTC.